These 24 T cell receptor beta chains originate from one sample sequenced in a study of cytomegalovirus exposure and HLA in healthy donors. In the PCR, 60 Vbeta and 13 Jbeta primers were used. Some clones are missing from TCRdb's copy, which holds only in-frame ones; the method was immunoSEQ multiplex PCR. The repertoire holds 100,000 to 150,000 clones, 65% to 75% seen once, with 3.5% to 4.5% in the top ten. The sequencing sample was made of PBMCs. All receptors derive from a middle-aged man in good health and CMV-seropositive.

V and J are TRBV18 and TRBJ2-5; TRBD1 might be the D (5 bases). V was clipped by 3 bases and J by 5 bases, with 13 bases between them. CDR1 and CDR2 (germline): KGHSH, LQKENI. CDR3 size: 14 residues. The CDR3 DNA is TGTGCCAGCTCACCTAGACAGCTTCGGGAGACCCAGTACTTC. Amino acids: CASSPRQLRETQYF.

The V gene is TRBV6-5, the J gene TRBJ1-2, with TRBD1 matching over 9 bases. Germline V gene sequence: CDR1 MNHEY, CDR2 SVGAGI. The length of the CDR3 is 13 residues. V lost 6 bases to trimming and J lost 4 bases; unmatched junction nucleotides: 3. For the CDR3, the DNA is TGTGCCAGCAGGACGGACAGGGGCTATGGCTACACCTTC. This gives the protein CASRTDRGYGYTF.

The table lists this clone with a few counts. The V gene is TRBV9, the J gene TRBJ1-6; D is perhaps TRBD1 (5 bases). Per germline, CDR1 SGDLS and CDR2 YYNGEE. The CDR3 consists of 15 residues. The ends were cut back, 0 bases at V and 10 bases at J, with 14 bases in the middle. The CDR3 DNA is TGTGCCAGCAGCGTAGGTCCAGGGAAGGAATCACCCCTCCACTTT. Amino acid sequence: CASSVGPGKESPLHF.

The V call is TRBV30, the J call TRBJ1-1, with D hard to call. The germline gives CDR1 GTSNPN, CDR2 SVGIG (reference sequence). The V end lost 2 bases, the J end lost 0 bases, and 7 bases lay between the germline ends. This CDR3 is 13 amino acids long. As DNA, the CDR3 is TGTGCCTGGAGTTATAGTGTGAACACTGAAGCTTTCTTT. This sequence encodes CAWSYSVNTEAFF.

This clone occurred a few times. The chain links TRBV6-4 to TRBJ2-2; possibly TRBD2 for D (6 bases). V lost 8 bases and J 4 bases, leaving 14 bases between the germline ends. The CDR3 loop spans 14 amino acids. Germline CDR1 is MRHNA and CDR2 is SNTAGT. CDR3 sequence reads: CASRPGGATGELFF. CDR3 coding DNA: TGTGCCAGCCGCCCAGGAGGGGCCACCGGGGAGCTGTTTTTT.

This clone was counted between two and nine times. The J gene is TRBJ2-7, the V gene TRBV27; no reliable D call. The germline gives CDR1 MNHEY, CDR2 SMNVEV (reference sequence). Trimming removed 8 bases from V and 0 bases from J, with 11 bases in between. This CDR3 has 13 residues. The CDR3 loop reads CASSVGASYEQYF. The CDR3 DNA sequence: TGTGCCAGCTCCGTCGGAGCCTCCTACGAGCAGTACTTC.

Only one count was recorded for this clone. The CDR3 DNA is TGTGCCAGCAGCTTAGTTAACAGGGGTGTGTCCGAGCAGTACTTC. Its translation: CASSLVNRGVSEQYF. The chain recombines TRBV7-9 with TRBJ2-7, with 7 bases aligning to TRBD1. The CDR3 spans 15 residues. V was pared by 1 base and J by 6 bases, with 9 bases of the junction left unmatched. Germline CDR1 reads SEHNR; CDR2 reads FQNEAQ (reference sequence).

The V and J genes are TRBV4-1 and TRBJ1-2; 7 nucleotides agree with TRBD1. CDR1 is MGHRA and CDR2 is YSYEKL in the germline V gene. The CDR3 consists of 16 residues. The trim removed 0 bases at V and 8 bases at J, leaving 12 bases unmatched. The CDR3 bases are TGCGCCAGCAGCCAAGAAGTAGGACCGACAGGGCCCGGCTACACCTTC. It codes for CASSQEVGPTGPGYTF.

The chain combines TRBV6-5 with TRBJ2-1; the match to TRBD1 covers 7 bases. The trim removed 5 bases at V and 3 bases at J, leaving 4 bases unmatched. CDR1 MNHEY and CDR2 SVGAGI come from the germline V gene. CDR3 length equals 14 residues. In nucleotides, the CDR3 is TGTGCCAGCAGTACAGGGGCCAACTACAATGAGCAGTTCTTC. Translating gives CASSTGANYNEQFF.

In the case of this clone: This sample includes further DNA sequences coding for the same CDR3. The chain's CDR3 is CASSLDLAGGYEQYF. CDR3 nucleotide sequence: TGTGCCAGCAGCTTGGATTTGGCGGGAGGGTACGAGCAGTACTTC. V is TRBV5-4 and J is TRBJ2-7, with TRBD2 identical over 9 bases. Trimming removed 0 bases from V and 4 bases from J; junction bases left unmatched: 5. CDR1 and CDR2 from the germline V gene are SGHNT and YYREEE (reference sequence). The CDR3 has 15 amino acids.

The CDR3 nucleotides are TGTGCCAGTAGTATGATCAGGGGGAAAGGGGTCCATCAGCCCCAGCATTTT. Protein sequence: CASSMIRGKGVHQPQHF. The V call is TRBV19, the J call TRBJ1-5, with 7 bases lining up with TRBD1. Germline CDR1 LNHDA, CDR2 SQIVND (reference sequence). V gave up 3 bases and J gave up 5 bases; unmatched junction bases: 13. The CDR3 contains 17 residues.

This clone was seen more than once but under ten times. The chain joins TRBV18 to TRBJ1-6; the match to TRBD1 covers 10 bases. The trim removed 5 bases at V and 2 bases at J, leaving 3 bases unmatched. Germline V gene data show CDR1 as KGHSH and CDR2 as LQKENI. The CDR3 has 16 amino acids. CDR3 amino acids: CASSSGTGAYNSPLHF. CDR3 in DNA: TGTGCCAGCTCATCCGGGACAGGGGCCTATAATTCACCCCTCCACTTT.

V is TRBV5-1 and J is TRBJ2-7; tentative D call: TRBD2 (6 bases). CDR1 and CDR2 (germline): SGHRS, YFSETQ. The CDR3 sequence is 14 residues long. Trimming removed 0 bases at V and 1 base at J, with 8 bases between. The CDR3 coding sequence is TGCGCCAGCAGCTTGGGGGGGACTTCCTACGAGCAGTACTTC. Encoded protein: CASSLGGTSYEQYF.

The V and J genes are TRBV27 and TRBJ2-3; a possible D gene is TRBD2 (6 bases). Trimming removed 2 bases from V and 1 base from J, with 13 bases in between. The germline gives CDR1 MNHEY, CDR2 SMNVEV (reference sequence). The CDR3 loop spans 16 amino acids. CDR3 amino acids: CASSLGLRGGTDTQYF. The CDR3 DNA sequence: TGTGCCAGCAGTTTAGGGTTGCGGGGAGGCACAGATACGCAGTATTTT.

The CDR3 DNA follows: TGTGCCAGCAGTGACCAAGGTTGGGGGCAGGACAGGAGACAGCCCCAGCATTTT. Translation: CASSDQGWGQDRRQPQHF. The chain couples TRBV2 to TRBJ1-5; 7 positions match TRBD1. This CDR3 spans 18 amino acids. With V trimmed by 3 bases and J by 7 bases, 18 bases remained unmatched. Germline CDR1 and CDR2: SNHLY and FYNNEI.

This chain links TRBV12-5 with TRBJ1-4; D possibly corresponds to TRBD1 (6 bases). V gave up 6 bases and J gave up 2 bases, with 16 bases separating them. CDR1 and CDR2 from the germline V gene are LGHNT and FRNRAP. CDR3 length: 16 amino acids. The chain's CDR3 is CASGHLQGRTNEKLFF. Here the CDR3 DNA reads TGTGCTAGTGGACATCTACAGGGTCGGACTAATGAAAAACTGTTTTTT. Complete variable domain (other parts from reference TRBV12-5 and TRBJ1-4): DARVTQTPRHKVTEMGQEVTMRCQPILGHNTVFWYRQTMMQGLELLAYFRNRAPLDDSGMPKDRFSAEMPDATLATLKIQPSEPRDSAVYFCASGHLQGRTNEKLFFGSGTQLSVL.

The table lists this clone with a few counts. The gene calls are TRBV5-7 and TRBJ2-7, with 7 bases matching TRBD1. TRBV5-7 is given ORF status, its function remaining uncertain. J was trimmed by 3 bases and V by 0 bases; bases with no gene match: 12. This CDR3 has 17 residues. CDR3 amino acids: CASSLETGSSWCYEQYF. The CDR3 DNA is TGTGCCAGCAGCTTGGAGACAGGGTCATCATGGTGCTACGAGCAGTACTTC.

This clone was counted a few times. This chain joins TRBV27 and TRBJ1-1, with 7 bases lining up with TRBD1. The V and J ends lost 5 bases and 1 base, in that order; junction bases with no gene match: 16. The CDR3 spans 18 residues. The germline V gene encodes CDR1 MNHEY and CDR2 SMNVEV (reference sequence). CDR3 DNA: TGTGCCAGCAGTAACTACAGGGGCACCTCCACTTCGAACACTGAAGCTTTCTTT. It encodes CASSNYRGTSTSNTEAFF.

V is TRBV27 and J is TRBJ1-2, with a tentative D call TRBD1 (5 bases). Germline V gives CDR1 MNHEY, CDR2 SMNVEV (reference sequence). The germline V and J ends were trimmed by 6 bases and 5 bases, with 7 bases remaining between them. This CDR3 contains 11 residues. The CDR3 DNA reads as TGTGCCAGCAGGGGGGGGTATGGCTACACCTTC. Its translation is CASRGGYGYTF.

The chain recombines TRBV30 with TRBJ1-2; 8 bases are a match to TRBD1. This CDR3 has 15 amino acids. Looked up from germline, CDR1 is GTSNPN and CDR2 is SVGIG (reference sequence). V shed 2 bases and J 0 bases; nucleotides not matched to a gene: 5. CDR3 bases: TGTGCCTGGAGTCCCGGACAGGGCGCTAACTATGGCTACACCTTC. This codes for CAWSPGQGANYGYTF.

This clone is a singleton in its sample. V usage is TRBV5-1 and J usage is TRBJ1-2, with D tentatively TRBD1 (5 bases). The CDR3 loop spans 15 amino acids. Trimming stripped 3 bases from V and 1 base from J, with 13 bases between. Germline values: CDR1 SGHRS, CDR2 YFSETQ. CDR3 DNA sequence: TGCGCCAGCAGCTCCGACAGCACGGGTAACTATGGCTACACCTTC. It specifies CASSSDSTGNYGYTF.

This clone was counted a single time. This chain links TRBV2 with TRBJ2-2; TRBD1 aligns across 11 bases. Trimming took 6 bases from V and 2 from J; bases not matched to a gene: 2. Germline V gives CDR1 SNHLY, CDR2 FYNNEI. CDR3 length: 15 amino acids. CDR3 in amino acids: CASRGTGGNTGELFF. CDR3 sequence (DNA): TGTGCCAGCAGGGGGACAGGGGGAAACACCGGGGAGCTGTTTTTT.

CDR3 region: CASSQTGTTYEQYF. As DNA, the CDR3 is TGTGCCAGCAGCCAGACAGGTACCACCTACGAGCAGTACTTC. The gene calls are TRBV14 and TRBJ2-7; weak D call: TRBD1 (6 bases). Trimming took 3 bases from V and 2 from J, leaving 11 bases between them. The length of the CDR3 is 14 residues. Germline lookup yields CDR1 SGHDN and CDR2 FVKESK.

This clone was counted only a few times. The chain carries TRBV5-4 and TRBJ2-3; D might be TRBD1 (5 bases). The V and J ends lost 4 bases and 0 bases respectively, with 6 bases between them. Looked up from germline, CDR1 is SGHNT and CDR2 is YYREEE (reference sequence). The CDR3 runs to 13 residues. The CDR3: CASSDSSTDTQYF. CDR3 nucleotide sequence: TGTGCCAGCAGCGACAGTAGCACAGATACGCAGTATTTT.